The T cell receptor beta chain described here comes from a study of blood T cell repertoires in COVID-19. About the study: There were acute and convalescent COVID-19 samples, and they came from the United States, Italy and Spain. Sample material is recorded as cDNA or gDNA derived from T cells, B-cell-depleted T cells, or PBMCs.

Methods used by the authors: Amplification from reference gene primers served as the basis for estimated nucleated cell counts. Sequencing used immunoSEQ multiplex PCR; TCRdb keeps in-frame clones, though not all of them. V, J and clone size are those of that table, while D and trimming were read from the DNA. Of 70,000 or so clones listed, 88% are singletons. Trimming removed 3 bases at V and 4 bases at J, with 16 bases between. CDR1 and CDR2 (germline): KGHSH, LQKENI. The CDR3 loop spans 16 amino acids. Sequenced input: peripheral blood. The J gene is TRBJ2-4, the V gene TRBV18; the D is unclear. This TCR was recovered from a human donor in a cohort sampled during active COVID-19. The CDR3: CASSPALTAGKNIQYF. CDR3 in DNA: TGTGCCAGCTCACCCGCTCTTACAGCAGGAAAAAACATTCAGTACTTC. The full variable domain, in which reference TRBV18 and TRBJ2-4 provide the parts outside the CDR3, is NAGVMQNPRHLVRRRGQEARLRCSPMKGHSHVYWYRQLPEEGLKFMVYLQKENIIDESGMPKERFSAEFPKEGPSILRIQQVVRGDSAAYFCASSPALTAGKNIQYFGAGTRLSVL.